The 9 T cell receptor beta chains presented below share a single source sample, sequenced in a study of control samples from healthy donors and cancer patients. Repertoires were generated with immunoSEQ multiplex PCR, while TCRdb's copy carries only in-frame clones and drops some. The table shows around 19,000 clones, with around 80% occurring only once. Sample: PBMCs. All receptors derive from a woman aged 65 to 85 with lung cancer.

The rearrangement links TRBV24-1 to TRBJ1-5; D not certain. The CDR3 runs 13 residues. CDR1 and CDR2 from the germline V gene are KGHDR and SFDVKD. The germline V and J ends were trimmed by 1 base and 10 bases, with 10 bases remaining between them. In nucleotides, the CDR3 is TGTGCCACCAGTGATTTTGGAAGTGGACCCCAGCATTTT. It translates to CATSDFGSGPQHF.

This clone was counted a single time. V and J are TRBV7-3 and TRBJ2-1, with D maybe TRBD2 (6 bases). CDR1 is SGHTA, CDR2 FQGTGA, per germline. CDR3 length: 14 residues. V shed 2 bases and J shed 5 bases, with 10 bases lying between them. The CDR3 DNA reads as TGTGCCAGCAGCTTAGGGACTTCGAACAATGAGCAGTTCTTC. This sequence encodes CASSLGTSNNEQFF.

This clone was detected only a few times. The V gene is TRBV5-8, the J gene TRBJ1-1; no clear D. Germline V gene sequence: CDR1 SGHTS, CDR2 YDEGEE. This CDR3 spans 12 amino acids. Trimming removed 0 bases at V and 7 bases at J, with 7 bases between. The CDR3 protein is CASSLGFGEAFF. In nucleotides, the CDR3 is TGTGCCAGCAGCTTGGGTTTCGGTGAAGCTTTCTTT. Full variable domain (rest looked up from reference TRBV5-8 and TRBJ1-1): EAGVTQSPTHLIKTRGQQATLRCSPISGHTSVYWYQQALGLGLQFLLWYDEGEERNRGNFPPRFSGRQFPNYSSELNVNALELEDSALYLCASSLGFGEAFFGQGTRLTVV.

This chain uses TRBV4-3 with TRBJ2-2, with 9 bases lining up with TRBD2. This CDR3 is built from 18 residues. Germline V CDR1 and CDR2: LGHNA, YSLEER. The J segment lost 7 bases and the V segment lost 0 bases, leaving 12 bases of the junction unmatched. The chain's CDR3 is CASSQDIWREGRYGELFF. DNA for the CDR3: TGCGCCAGCAGCCAAGATATCTGGCGGGAGGGCCGTTACGGGGAGCTGTTTTTT.

V and J are TRBV24-1 and TRBJ2-3; TRBD2 matches 10 bases. There are 17 residues in the CDR3. V lost 3 bases and J lost 3; bases outside the gene matches: 8. Looked up from germline, CDR1 is KGHDR and CDR2 is SFDVKD. DNA of the CDR3: TGTGCCACCAGTGATGTCGGGGCTAGCGGGAGAACAGATACGCAGTATTTT. Translated, it gives CATSDVGASGRTDTQYF.

The chain has TRBV9 and TRBJ2-1; D unresolved. Trimming removed 0 bases from V and 8 bases from J, with 3 bases in between. Germline CDR1 is SGDLS and CDR2 is YYNGEE. This CDR3 has 11 residues. The CDR3 DNA follows: TGTGCCAGCAGCGTAGAGGATGAGCAGTTCTTC. Its translation is CASSVEDEQFF.

The chain combines TRBV7-8 with TRBJ2-7, with D maybe TRBD2 (5 bases). Germline V lookup: CDR1 SGHVS, CDR2 FQNEAQ. Trimming took 0 bases from V and 1 from J, leaving 13 bases between them. The CDR3 totals 16 residues. CDR3 sequence (DNA): TGTGCCAGCAGCTTAGCGTATGAGGGTACATCCTACGAGCAGTACTTC. It is translated as CASSLAYEGTSYEQYF.

The V call is TRBV11-3, the J call TRBJ2-2; 13 bases align to TRBD2. The germline V gene has CDR1 SGHNT and CDR2 YENEEA. V shed 5 bases, J shed 5 bases, and the junction held 11 bases outside the gene matches. The CDR3 consists of 18 residues. CDR3 sequence reads: CASSPQTSGRIGTGELFF. The CDR3 DNA reads as TGTGCCAGCAGCCCGCAGACTAGCGGGAGGATAGGGACCGGGGAGCTGTTTTTT. Filled out from reference TRBV11-3 and TRBJ2-2, the complete variable domain reads EAGVVQSPRYKIIEKKQPVAFWCNPISGHNTLYWYLQNLGQGPELLIRYENEEAVDDSQLPKDRFSAERLKGVDSTLKIQPAELGDSAVYLCASSPQTSGRIGTGELFFGEGSRLTVL.

The gene calls are TRBV5-6 and TRBJ2-1; D uncertain. Between the trimmed V and J ends, which lost 0 bases and 9 bases, there was a span of 16 bases. Germline CDR1 reads SGHDT; CDR2 reads YYEEEE. CDR3 length: 15 amino acids. CDR3 region: CASSLATVQWGEQFF. CDR3 coding DNA: TGTGCCAGCAGCTTGGCGACCGTGCAATGGGGTGAGCAGTTCTTC.